What follows describes a single TCR beta chain. Produced via immunoSEQ multiplex PCR; TCRdb's table is partial and in-frame only. The sample has about 500,000 clones; about 91% are singletons. These data originate in a study of blood T cell repertoires in COVID-19. Study-level information: Both acute and convalescent COVID-19 samples were obtained from the United States, Italy and Spain.

Seattle's cohort entered during active infection and was followed longitudinally. The sequenced sample was peripheral blood. This TCR was sampled from a man between 18 and 35 years old with COVID-19, enrolled during active disease.

The CDR3 nucleotides are TGTGCCAGTTCTCAACAGCTAGCGGGAGGTCGGGAGACCCAGTACTTC. Amino acids: CASSQQLAGGRETQYF. V is TRBV19 and J is TRBJ2-5; TRBD2 aligns across 11 bases. In germline, CDR1 is LNHDA, CDR2 SQIVND (reference sequence). Germline trimming cut 8 bases from V and 5 bases from J; bases unmatched to any gene: 13. The CDR3 length is 16 residues. Based on the CDR3 plus reference TRBV19 and TRBJ2-5, the full variable domain is DGGITQSPKYLFRKEGQNVTLSCEQNLNHDAMYWYRQDPGQGLRLIYYSQIVNDFQKGDIAEGYSVSREKKESFPLTVTSAQKNPTAFYLCASSQQLAGGRETQYFGPGTRLLVL.